These T cell receptor beta chains were read from a single sample in a study of regulatory T cells in long-lasting Graves disease. TCRdb used MiXCR to reprocess the multiplex PCR reads, holding one entry per CDR3 protein. The sample yields 450,000 to 500,000 distinct CDR3 sequences, 15% to 20% seen once. These same data were also listed under a study on T cells in Graves' hyperthyroidism and ophthalmopathy.

Specimen: peripheral blood mononuclear cells (PBMCs), collected at new diagnosis, from a patient treated with antithyroid drugs. These receptors originate from a man aged 35-49 years with Graves disease. The CDR3 runs from the conserved cysteine through the conserved F or W.

cdr3_length	v_call	j_call	cdr3_aa
14	TRBV20-1	TRBJ2-1	CSAASGRGNNEQFF
15	TRBV2	TRBJ1-2	CASSGVEQGASGYTF
14	TRBV12-3/TRBV12-4	TRBJ2-1	CASRTSGGPNEQFF
13	TRBV11-3	TRBJ1-3	CASSPTVGNTIYF
16	TRBV5-1	TRBJ2-1	CASSLGVPVSYNEQFF
13	TRBV24-1	TRBJ2-5	CATRRRDQETQYF
15	TRBV12-3/TRBV12-4	TRBJ2-7	CASSLAPGLAYEQYF
13	TRBV9	TRBJ1-2	CASSVGTVPGYTF
13	TRBV13	TRBJ2-2	CASSFPGAGELFF
14	TRBV18	TRBJ2-7	CASSSRTKPYEQYF
15	TRBV2	TRBJ1-6	CASIPNRGYNSPLHF
14	TRBV7-2	TRBJ2-3	CASSLRLVPDTQYF
16	TRBV20-1	TRBJ2-1	CSALRRLAGLRNEQFF
12	TRBV5-1	TRBJ1-3	CASSFDGNTIYF
14	TRBV12-5	TRBJ2-7	CASSGTGIPYEQYF
15	TRBV5-1	TRBJ2-7	CASSLVVSSSYEQYF
16	TRBV24-1	TRBJ2-5	CATSEMKTSEQETQYF
16	TRBV2	TRBJ2-3	CASTRGTSSPADTQYF
14	TRBV29-1	TRBJ2-7	CSVRDRVGSYEQYF
14	TRBV11-2	TRBJ1-1	CASSSPGARTEAFF
13	TRBV29-1	TRBJ2-5	CSVALATKETQYF
14	TRBV6-1	TRBJ2-1	CASRLAGKYNEQFF
16	TRBV27	TRBJ1-5	CASSFVFGEGVGHQHF
12	TRBV20-1	TRBJ2-7	CSAAGTTREQYF
15	TRBV7-2	TRBJ2-7	CASSLEWDSSYEQYF
16	TRBV20-1	TRBJ2-4	CSATHSGSLAKNIQYF
15	TRBV9	TRBJ2-1	CASSVEAGGLYEQFF
13	TRBV5-1	TRBJ2-2	CASSPRSFGELFF
16	TRBV25-1	TRBJ2-2	CASIRISGPAAGELFF
13	TRBV29-1	TRBJ2-2	CSAPTTNTGELFF
15	TRBV28	TRBJ2-5	CASSYPGLATKTRYF
14	TRBV19	TRBJ1-5	CASSDPSLNQPQHF
13	TRBV7-6	TRBJ2-1	CASSLSYGGEQFF
14	TRBV3-1	TRBJ1-2	CASSQDQEAAGYTF
17	TRBV7-2	TRBJ1-1	CASSLDSLFSQNTEAFF
16	TRBV4-1	TRBJ2-7	CASSQARTSGTNQQYF
12	TRBV25-1	TRBJ2-1	CASVDSTNEQFF
15	TRBV7-9	TRBJ2-1	CASSLDVTLYNEQFF
13	TRBV11-2	TRBJ2-7	CASSLSDRGEQYF
12	TRBV29-1	TRBJ2-3	CSAEQAGDTQYF
14	TRBV6-2/TRBV6-3	TRBJ2-5	CASSDAGGVGTQYF
16	TRBV4-2	TRBJ2-7	CASSQLAGGSSYEQYF
14	TRBV30	TRBJ2-2	CAWSRVRNTGELFF
14	TRBV25-1	TRBJ2-5	CASSESRPPHTQYF